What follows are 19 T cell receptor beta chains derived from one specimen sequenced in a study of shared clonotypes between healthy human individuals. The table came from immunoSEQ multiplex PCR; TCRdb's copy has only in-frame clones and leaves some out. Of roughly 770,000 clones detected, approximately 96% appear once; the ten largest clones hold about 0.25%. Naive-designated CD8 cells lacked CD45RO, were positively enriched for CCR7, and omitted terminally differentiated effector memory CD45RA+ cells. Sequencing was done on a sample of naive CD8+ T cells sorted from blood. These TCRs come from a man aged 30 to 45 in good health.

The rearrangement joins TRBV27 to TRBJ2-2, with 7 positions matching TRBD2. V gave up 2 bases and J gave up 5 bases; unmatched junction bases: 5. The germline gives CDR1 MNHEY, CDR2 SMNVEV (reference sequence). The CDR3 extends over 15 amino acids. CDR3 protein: CASSLGDYWTGELFF. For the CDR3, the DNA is TGTGCCAGCAGTTTAGGGGACTATTGGACCGGGGAGCTGTTTTTT.

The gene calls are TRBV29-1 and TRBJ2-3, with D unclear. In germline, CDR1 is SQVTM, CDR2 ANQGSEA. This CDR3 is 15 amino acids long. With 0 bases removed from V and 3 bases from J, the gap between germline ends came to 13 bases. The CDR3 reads CSVEDLQIETDTQYF. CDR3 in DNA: TGCAGCGTTGAAGATCTTCAAATAGAAACAGATACGCAGTATTTT.

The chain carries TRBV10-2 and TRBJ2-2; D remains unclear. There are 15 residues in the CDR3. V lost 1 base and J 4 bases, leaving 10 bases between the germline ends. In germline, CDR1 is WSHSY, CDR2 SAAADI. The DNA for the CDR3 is TGCGCCAGCAGTGAGTTAGGTAGATTCACCGGGGAGCTGTTTTTT. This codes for CASSELGRFTGELFF.

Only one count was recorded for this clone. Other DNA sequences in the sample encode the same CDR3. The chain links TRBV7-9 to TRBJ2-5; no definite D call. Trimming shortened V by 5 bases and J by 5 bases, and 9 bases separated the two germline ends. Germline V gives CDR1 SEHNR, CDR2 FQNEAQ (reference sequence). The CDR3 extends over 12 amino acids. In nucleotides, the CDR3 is TGTGCCAGCAGCCCCTTAGGGGAGACCCAGTACTTC. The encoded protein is CASSPLGETQYF.

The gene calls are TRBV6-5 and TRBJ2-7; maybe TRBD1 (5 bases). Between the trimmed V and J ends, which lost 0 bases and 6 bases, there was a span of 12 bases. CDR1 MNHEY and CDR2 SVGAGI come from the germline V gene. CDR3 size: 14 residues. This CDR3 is CASSYSFPGLEQYF. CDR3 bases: TGTGCCAGCAGTTACTCCTTCCCAGGGCTCGAGCAGTACTTC.

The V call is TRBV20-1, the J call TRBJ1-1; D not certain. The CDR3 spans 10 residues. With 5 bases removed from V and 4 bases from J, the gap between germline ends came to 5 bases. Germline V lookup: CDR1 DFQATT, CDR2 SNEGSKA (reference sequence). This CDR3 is CSAVSTEAFF. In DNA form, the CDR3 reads TGCAGTGCTGTGAGCACTGAAGCTTTCTTT.

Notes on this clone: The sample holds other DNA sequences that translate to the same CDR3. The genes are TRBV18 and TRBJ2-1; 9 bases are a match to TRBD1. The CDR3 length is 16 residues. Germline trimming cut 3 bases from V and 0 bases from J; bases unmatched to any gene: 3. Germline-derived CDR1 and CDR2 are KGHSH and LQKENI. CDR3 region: CASSPTGGSSYNEQFF. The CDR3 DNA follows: TGTGCCAGCTCACCGACAGGGGGAAGCTCCTACAATGAGCAGTTCTTC.

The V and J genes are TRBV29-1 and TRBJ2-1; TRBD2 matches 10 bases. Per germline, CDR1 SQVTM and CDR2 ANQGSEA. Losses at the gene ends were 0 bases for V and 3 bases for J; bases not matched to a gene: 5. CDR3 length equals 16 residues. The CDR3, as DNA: TGCAGCGTTGAAGATGCGGTAGCGGGAGGCTACAATGAGCAGTTCTTC. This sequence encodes CSVEDAVAGGYNEQFF.

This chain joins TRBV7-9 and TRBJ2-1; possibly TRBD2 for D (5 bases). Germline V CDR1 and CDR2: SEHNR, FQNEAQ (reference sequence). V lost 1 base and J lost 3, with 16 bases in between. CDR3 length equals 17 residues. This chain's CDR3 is CASSLGSWEMVYNEQFF. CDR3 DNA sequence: TGTGCCAGCAGCTTAGGTAGTTGGGAGATGGTCTACAATGAGCAGTTCTTC.

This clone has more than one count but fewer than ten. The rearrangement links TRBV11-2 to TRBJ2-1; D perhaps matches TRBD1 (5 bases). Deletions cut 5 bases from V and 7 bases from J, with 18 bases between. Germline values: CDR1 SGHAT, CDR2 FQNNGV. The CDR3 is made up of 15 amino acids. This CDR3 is CASSRDWGGANEQFF. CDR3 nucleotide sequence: TGTGCCAGCAGCCGTGACTGGGGCGGAGCTAATGAGCAGTTCTTC.

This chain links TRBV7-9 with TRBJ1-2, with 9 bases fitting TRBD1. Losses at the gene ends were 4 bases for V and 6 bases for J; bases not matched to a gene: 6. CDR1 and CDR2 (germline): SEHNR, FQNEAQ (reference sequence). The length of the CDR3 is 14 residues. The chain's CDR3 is CASSSMGQGNGYTF. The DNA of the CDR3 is TGTGCCAGCAGCTCGATGGGACAGGGTAATGGCTACACCTTC. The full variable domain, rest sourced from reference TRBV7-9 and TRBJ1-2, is DTGVSQNPRHKITKRGQNVTFRCDPISEHNRLYWYRQTLGQGPEFLTYFQNEAQLEKSRLLSDRFSAERPKGSFSTLEIQRTEQGDSAMYLCASSSMGQGNGYTFGSGTRLTVV.

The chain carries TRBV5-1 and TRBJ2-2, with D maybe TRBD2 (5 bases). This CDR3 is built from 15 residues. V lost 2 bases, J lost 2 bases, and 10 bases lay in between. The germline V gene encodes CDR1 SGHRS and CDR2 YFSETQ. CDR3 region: CASSFTDFNTGELFF. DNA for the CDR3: TGCGCCAGCAGCTTTACGGACTTTAACACCGGGGAGCTGTTTTTT.

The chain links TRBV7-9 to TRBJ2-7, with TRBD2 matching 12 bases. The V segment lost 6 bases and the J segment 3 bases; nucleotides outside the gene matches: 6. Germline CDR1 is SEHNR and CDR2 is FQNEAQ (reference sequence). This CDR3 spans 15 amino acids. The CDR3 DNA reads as TGTGCCAGCAGTTGGACTAGCGGGATACTCTACGAGCAGTACTTC. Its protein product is CASSWTSGILYEQYF.

CDR3 amino acids: CASSLSSSSYEQYF. DNA for the CDR3: TGTGCCAGCAGCTTGAGTTCTAGCTCCTACGAGCAGTACTTC. The rearrangement joins TRBV7-6 to TRBJ2-7; D unresolved. CDR3 length equals 14 residues. V lost 3 bases to trimming and J lost 0 bases, with 9 bases between them. From germline, CDR1 is SGHVS and CDR2 FNYEAQ.

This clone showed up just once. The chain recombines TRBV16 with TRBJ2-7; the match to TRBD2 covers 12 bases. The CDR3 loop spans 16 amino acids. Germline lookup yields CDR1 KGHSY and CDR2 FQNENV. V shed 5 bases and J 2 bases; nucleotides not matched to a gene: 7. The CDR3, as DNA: TGTGCCAGCAGCACCCATCTAGCGGGAGGGACCTACGAGCAGTACTTC. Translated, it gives CASSTHLAGGTYEQYF.

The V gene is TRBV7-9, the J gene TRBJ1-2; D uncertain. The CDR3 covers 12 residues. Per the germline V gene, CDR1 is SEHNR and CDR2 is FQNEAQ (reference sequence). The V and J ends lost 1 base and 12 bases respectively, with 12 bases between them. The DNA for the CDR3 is TGTGCCAGCAGCTTAGATACAGCCTATGACACCTTC. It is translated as CASSLDTAYDTF.

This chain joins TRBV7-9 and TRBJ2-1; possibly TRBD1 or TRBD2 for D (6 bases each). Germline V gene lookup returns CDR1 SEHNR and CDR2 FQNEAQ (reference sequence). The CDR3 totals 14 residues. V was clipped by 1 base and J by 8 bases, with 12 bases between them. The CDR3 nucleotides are TGTGCCAGCAGCTTAGGGGCTAGGGGGGATGAGCAGTTCTTC. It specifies CASSLGARGDEQFF.

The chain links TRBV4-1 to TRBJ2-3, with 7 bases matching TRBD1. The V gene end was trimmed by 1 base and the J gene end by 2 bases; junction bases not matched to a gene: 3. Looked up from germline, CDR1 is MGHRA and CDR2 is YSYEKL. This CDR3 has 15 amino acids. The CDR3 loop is CASSQGDRDTDTQYF. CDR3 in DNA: TGCGCCAGCAGCCAAGGGGACAGAGACACAGATACGCAGTATTTT.

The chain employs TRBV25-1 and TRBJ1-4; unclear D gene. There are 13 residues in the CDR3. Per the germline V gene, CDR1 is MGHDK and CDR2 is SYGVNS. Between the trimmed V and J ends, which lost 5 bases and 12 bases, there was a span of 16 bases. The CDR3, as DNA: TGTGCCAGCAGTTTGGGTCTCCCTGTGGAACTGTTTTTT. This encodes CASSLGLPVELFF. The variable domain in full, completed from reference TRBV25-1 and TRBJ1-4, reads EADIYQTPRYLVIGTGKKITLECSQTMGHDKMYWYQQDPGMELHLIHYSYGVNSTEKGDLSSESTVSRIRTEHFPLTLESARPSHTSQYLCASSLGLPVELFFGSGTQLSVL.